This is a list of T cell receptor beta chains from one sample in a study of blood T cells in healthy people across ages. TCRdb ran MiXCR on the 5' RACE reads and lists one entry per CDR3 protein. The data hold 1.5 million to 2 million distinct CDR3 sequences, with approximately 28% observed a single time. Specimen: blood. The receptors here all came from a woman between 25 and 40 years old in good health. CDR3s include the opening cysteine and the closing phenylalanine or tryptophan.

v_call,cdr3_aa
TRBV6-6,CASSYSMASGETQYF
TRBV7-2,CASSTTGTSGVETQYF
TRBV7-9,CASLWQGQETQYF
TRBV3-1,CASSSVRANLREQYF
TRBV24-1,CATSDTDRGAGETQYF
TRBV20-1,CSARGLAGFLGDEQYF
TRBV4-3,CASSQDAPNEQFF
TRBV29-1,CSAGAGTSVSYEQYF
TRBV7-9,CASSLNQGANYGYTF
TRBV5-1,CASSLAGPGDEQYF
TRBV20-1,CSAPDRGRSGELFF
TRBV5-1,CASSLDGGGGAQYF
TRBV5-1,CASSFYGLVVSNEQFF
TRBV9,CASSVFGGGPRDEQFF
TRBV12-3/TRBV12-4,CASRHESGLGGTGELFF
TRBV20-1,CSARDLLGATNEKLFF
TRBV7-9,CASSFPLYSGRHNEQFF
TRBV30,CAWIPGTSGRDGKQYF
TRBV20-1,CSALGTGDEKLFF
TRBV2,CASSESPAGGEQFF
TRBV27,CASRSGGVSYEQYF
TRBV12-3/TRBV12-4,CAGSSKLGTSTDTQYF
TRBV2,CATRDRGIHTEAFF
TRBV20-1,CSASPQRGCNEQYF
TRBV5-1,CASRTTSGRLHNEQFF
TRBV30,CAWSKTRSYNEQFF
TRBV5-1,CASSEETGHQPQHF
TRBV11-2,CASSAIQGYNEQFF
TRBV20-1,CSARWTGRRIDTQYF
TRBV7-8,CASSPRGRAVYEQFF
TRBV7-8,CASSLELDLGVLTF
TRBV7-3,CASSLMDDTQYF
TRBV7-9,CASRRTSGDFADTQYF
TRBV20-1,CSARDPAVGGKNIQYF
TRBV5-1,CASSYDISVDEQYF